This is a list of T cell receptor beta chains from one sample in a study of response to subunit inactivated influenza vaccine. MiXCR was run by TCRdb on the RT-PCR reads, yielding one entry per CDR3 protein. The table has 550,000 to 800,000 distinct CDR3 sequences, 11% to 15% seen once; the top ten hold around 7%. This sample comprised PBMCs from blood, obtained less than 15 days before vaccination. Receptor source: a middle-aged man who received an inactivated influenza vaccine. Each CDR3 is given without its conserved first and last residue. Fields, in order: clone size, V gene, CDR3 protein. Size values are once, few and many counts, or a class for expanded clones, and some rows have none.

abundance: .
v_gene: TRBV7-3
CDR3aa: ASSYGGDSTDTQY

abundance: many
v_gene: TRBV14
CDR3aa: ASSVQGATGELF

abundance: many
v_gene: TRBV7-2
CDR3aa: ASSGQVTYEQY

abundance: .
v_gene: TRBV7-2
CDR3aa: ASSPGGAPETQY

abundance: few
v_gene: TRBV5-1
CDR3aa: ASSWTSGEETQY

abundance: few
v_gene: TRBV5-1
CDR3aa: ASSLIRSSGTDTQY

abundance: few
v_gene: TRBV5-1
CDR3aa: ASRYSGTGIDEQF

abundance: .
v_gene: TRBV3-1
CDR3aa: ASSHPTANYGYT

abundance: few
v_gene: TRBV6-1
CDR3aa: ASIGPSSGSGYEQF

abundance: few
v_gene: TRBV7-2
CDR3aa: ASSLGSRSGYT

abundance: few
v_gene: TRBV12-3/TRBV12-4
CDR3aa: ASSLKQLNTEAF

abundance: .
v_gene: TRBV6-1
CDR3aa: ASREQTSYGYT

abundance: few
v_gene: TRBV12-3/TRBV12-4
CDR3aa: ASSLVGGKQY

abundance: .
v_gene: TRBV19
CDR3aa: ASSIGGGASTDTQY

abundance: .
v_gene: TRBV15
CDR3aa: ATSIGAGEQF

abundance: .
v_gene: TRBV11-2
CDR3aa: ASSSQGTVSNEQF

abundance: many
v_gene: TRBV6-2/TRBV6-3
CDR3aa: ASSYSRNTEAF

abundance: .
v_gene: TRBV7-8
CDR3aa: ASSVSFGTGDQPQH

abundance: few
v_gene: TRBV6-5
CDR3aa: ASSYGARGQETQY

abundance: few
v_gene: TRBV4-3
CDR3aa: ASSQSTSSYNEQF

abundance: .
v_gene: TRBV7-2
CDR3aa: ASSLWASGRATEQY

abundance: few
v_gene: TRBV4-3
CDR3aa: ASMNVLAKNIQY